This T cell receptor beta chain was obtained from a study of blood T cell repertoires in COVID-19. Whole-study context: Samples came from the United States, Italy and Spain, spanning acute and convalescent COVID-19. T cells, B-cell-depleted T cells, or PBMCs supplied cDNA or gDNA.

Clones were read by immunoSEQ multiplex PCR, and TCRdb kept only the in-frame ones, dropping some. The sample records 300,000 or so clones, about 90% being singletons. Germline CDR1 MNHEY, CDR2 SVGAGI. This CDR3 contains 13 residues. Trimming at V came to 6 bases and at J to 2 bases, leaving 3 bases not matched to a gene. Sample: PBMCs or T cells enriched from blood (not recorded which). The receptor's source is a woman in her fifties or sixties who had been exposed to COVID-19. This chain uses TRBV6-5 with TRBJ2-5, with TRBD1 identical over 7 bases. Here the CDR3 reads CASRQGYQETQYF. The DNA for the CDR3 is TGTGCCAGCAGACAGGGGTATCAAGAGACCCAGTACTTC.